Described below is a single TCR beta chain sequence and its context. V was cut by 0 bases and J by 3 bases, with 11 bases left in between. The CDR3 covers 15 residues. The germline gives CDR1 LNHDA, CDR2 SQIVND (reference sequence). Source study methods: Using reference gene primer amplification, nucleated cell counts were estimated. Data came from immunoSEQ multiplex PCR; TCRdb stores just in-frame clones and leaves some out. The V and J calls and the clone size are those of that table, but D and trimming were determined from the DNA. This table has approximately 500,000 clones, around 87% appearing once. This sample was included in a study of blood T cell repertoires in COVID-19. Across the study: The United States, Italy and Spain were the sources of the acute and convalescent COVID-19 samples.

V and J are TRBV19 and TRBJ2-5, with D hard to call. The sequenced sample consisted of PBMCs or T cells enriched from blood (not recorded which). The receptor comes from a middle-aged woman who had recovered from COVID-19. The CDR3 spells CASSIDPGPEETQYF. Here the CDR3 DNA reads TGTGCCAGTAGTATAGATCCGGGTCCGGAAGAGACCCAGTACTTC.